The text below deals with one T cell receptor (beta chain). Its matching antigen is unknown. Trimming cost V 5 bases and J 3 bases; bases outside gene matches: 7. The CDR3 totals 16 residues. Germline loops: CDR1 MNHNY, CDR2 SVGAGI (reference sequence). Healthy bone marrow donors made up the donors. The PCR employed 60 Vbeta primers together with 13 Jbeta primers. Clones were sequenced by immunoSEQ multiplex PCR, and TCRdb holds only the in-frame ones, with some missing. The sample lists over 150,000 clones; roughly 80% were seen once. The record originates from a study of cytomegalovirus exposure and HLA in healthy donors. At the level of the study: Of the donors genotyped, approximately 430 in all, about 81% fell in the Caucasian-associated ancestry cluster. Study-level points and caveats: There was a cluster of highly shared sequence variants that was likely a sequencing artifact. The authors confirmed in vitro that a few CMV-associated chains were specific for CMV antigens.

This receptor was taken from a human donor in good health. The rearrangement joins TRBV6-6 to TRBJ2-2, with TRBD2 matching over 9 bases. Sequencing input: PBMCs. The DNA for the CDR3 is TGTGCCAGCAGTAATACATTAGCGGGAGACACCGGGGAGCTGTTTTTT. Translated: CASSNTLAGDTGELFF.